This T cell receptor beta chain was found in a study of molecular identifiers for immune sequencing clone quantification. Whole-study results and caveats: More than 98% of effector molecules, versus under 1% of naive-cell molecules, belonged to clones above 20 RNA copies.

TCRdb reanalysed the PCR reads using MiXCR and keeps one entry per CDR3 protein. The data hold some 100,000 distinct CDR3 sequences, with around 20% observed a single time. Trimming removed 2 bases from V and 3 bases from J; junction bases left unmatched: 9. CDR1 and CDR2 from the germline V gene are SEHNR and FQNEAQ (reference sequence). The length of the CDR3 is 18 residues. At least ten counts were recorded for this clonotype. Its antigen is not known. Naive CD8 T cells were picked out by sorting for CD8+CD4-CCR7+CD45RA+. Sequenced: naive CD8+ T cells from blood, with Jurkat cell RNA spiked in. Subset: FACS-sorted CD8+CD4-CCR7+CD45RA+ naive T cells. The source of this sequence is a human donor in good health. Some libraries in this study had Jurkat cell RNA spiked in. V and J are TRBV7-9 and TRBJ2-2; 10 nucleotides match TRBD2. The CDR3 bases are TGTGCCAGCAGCTTACCCTTAACTAGCGGGGAATACACCGGGGAGCTGTTTTTT. It encodes CASSLPLTSGEYTGELFF.